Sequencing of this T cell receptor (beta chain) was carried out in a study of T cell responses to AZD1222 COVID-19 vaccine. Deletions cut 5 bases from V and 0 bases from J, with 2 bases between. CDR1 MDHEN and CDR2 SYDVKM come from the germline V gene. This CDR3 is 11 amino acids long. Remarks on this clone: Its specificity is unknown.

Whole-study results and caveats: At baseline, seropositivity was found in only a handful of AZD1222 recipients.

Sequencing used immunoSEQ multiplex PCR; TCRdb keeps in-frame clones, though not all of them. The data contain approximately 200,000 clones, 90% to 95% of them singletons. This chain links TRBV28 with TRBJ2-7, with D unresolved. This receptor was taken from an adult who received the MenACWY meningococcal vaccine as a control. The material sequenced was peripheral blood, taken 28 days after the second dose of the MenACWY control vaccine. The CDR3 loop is CASSHSYEQYF. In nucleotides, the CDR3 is TGTGCCAGCAGTCACTCCTACGAGCAGTACTTC. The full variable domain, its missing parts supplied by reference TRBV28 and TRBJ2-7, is DVKVTQSSRYLVKRTGEKVFLECVQDMDHENMFWYRQDPGLGLRLIYFSYDVKMKEKGDIPEGYSVSREKKERFSLILESASTNQTSMYLCASSHSYEQYFGPGTRLTVT.